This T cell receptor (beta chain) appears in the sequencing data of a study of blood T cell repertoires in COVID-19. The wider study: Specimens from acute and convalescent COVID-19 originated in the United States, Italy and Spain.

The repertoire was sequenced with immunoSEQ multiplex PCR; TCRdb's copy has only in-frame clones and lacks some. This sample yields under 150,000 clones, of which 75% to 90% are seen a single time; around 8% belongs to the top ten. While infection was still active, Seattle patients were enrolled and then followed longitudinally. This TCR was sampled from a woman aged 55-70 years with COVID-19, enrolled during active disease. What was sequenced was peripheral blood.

The CDR3 loop is CASGLGSKTGDSYSNQPQHF. For the CDR3, the DNA is TGTGCTAGTGGTTTGGGCTCAAAGACAGGGGACTCCTATAGCAATCAGCCCCAGCATTTT. The chain joins TRBV12-5 to TRBJ1-5; 8 bases line up with TRBD1. Germline V CDR1 and CDR2: LGHNT, FRNRAP. After removal of 1 base from V and 0 bases from J, the junction contained 14 bases not matched to a gene. This CDR3 contains 20 residues.